This T cell receptor beta chain was documented in a study of blood T cell repertoires in COVID-19. Assay: immunoSEQ multiplex PCR; the TCRdb copy retains only in-frame clones and omits some. This table holds approximately 460,000 clones, about 91% found once. CDR1 and CDR2 (germline): MNHEY, SMNVEV (reference sequence). Losses at the gene ends were 6 bases for V and 9 bases for J; bases not matched to a gene: 4. There are 13 residues in the CDR3. The receptor was isolated from a man aged 18 to 30 with COVID-19, enrolled during active disease. The sequenced sample consisted of peripheral blood. The V and J genes are TRBV27 and TRBJ1-6, with TRBD1 identical over 8 bases. The CDR3 DNA reads TGTGCCAGCAGCAGGGACAGGCGTTCACCCCTCCACTTT. Encoded protein: CASSRDRRSPLHF.